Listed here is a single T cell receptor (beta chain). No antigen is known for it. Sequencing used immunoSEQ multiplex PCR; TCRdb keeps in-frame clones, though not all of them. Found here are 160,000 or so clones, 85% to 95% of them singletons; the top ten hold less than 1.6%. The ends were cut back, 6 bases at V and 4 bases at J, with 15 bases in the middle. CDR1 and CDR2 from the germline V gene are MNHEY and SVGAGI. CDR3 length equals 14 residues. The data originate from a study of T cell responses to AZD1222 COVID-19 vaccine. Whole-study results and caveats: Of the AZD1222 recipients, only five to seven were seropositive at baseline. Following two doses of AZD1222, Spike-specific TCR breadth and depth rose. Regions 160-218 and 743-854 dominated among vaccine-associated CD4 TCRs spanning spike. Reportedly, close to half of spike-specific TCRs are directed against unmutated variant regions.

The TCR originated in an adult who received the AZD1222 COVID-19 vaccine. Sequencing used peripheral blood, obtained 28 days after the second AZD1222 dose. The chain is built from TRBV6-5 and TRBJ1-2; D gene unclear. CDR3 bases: TGTGCCAGCAGGCCCGAGGGTAGAGGCTATGGCTACACCTTC. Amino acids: CASRPEGRGYGYTF.